This TCR beta chain was identified in a study of cytomegalovirus exposure and HLA in healthy donors. Germline V gives CDR1 SGDLS, CDR2 YYNGEE. The CDR3 loop spans 15 amino acids. Trimming stripped 4 bases from V and 3 bases from J, with 15 bases between. Method: immunoSEQ multiplex PCR; TCRdb's copy keeps in-frame clones and lacks some. The sample comprises 150,000 to 200,000 clones, roughly 77% of which are singletons, and 0.95% to 1.5% rests with the top ten. Sequencing was done on a sample of PBMCs. The TCR sequence derives from a woman aged 25-40 years in good health and CMV-seronegative. This chain uses TRBV9 with TRBJ2-3; a possible D gene is TRBD1 (6 bases). The CDR3 loop is CASSSGAGVTDTQYF. CDR3 in DNA: TGTGCCAGCAGCTCAGGGGCTGGGGTAACAGATACGCAGTATTTT.